This passage covers 18 T cell receptor beta chains from one sample sequenced in a study of siplizumab effects on memory and regulatory T cells. Sequenced by immunoSEQ multiplex PCR; TCRdb stores in-frame clones only, minus some. This sample has about 63,000 clones; 70% to 90% occur once, and the top ten carry around 3.8%. The sample comprised memory CD4+ T cells sorted from blood. These receptors all stem from a human donor in good health.

The table lists this clone with a count of one. V gene TRBV7-2 combines with J gene TRBJ2-3; 8 positions agree with TRBD2. The CDR3 sequence is 16 residues long. The V segment lost 4 bases and the J segment 3 bases; nucleotides outside the gene matches: 9. The V gene's germline CDR1 is SGHTA and CDR2 FQGNSA. This CDR3 reads CASSSLTPGGTDTQYF. In DNA, the CDR3 is TGTGCCAGCAGCTCCTTGACTCCGGGAGGGACAGATACGCAGTATTTT.

This rearrangement joins TRBV18 to TRBJ1-4; no clear D gene. This CDR3 contains 15 residues. V lost 3 bases and J lost 1, with 9 bases in between. Germline values: CDR1 KGHSH, CDR2 LQKENI. The CDR3 sequence: CASSPDGQTNEKLFF. DNA of the CDR3: TGTGCCAGCTCACCGGATGGGCAAACTAATGAAAAACTGTTTTTT.

The chain uses TRBV6-6 and TRBJ1-3, with TRBD1 matching over 9 bases. V gave up 5 bases and J gave up 2 bases; unmatched junction bases: 1. The CDR3 totals 14 residues. CDR1 is MNHNY, CDR2 SVGAGI, per germline (reference sequence). This chain's CDR3 is CASSRQGAGNTIYF. CDR3 DNA sequence: TGTGCCAGCAGTCGACAGGGGGCTGGAAACACCATATATTTT.

The V call is TRBV5-1, the J call TRBJ1-1, with D possibly being TRBD1 (6 bases). This CDR3 spans 13 amino acids. V was clipped by 0 bases and J by 3 bases, with 6 bases between them. Germline values: CDR1 SGHRS, CDR2 YFSETQ. CDR3 nucleotides: TGCGCCAGCAGCTTGGACAGGGACACTGAAGCTTTCTTT. Its translation is CASSLDRDTEAFF. Full variable domain (remainder filled in from reference TRBV5-1 and TRBJ1-1): KAGVTQTPRYLIKTRGQQVTLSCSPISGHRSVSWYQQTPGQGLQFLFEYFSETQRNKGNFPGRFSGRQFSNSRSEMNVSTLELGDSALYLCASSLDRDTEAFFGQGTRLTVV.

The rearrangement uses TRBV6-1 and TRBJ2-2; TRBD1 aligns across 7 bases. The J segment lost 2 bases and the V segment lost 3 bases, leaving 3 bases of the junction unmatched. Per germline, CDR1 MNHNS and CDR2 SASEGT. CDR3 length equals 15 residues. CDR3 nucleotide sequence: TGTGCCAGCAGTGACGGGACAGATAACACCGGGGAGCTGTTTTTT. This codes for CASSDGTDNTGELFF.

This clone was seen a handful of times. This chain links TRBV5-4 with TRBJ1-2, with D unclear. V was cut by 0 bases and J by 2 bases, with 8 bases left in between. The V gene's germline CDR1 is SGHNT and CDR2 YYREEE (reference sequence). This CDR3 is built from 14 residues. CDR3 in DNA: TGTGCCAGCAGCTTGGCAAGATCCAACTATGGCTACACCTTC. It specifies CASSLARSNYGYTF.

V is TRBV6-6 and J is TRBJ1-5; D gene ambiguous. This CDR3 has 14 amino acids. V was shortened by 2 bases and J by 7 bases, with 12 bases between the two germline ends. Germline values: CDR1 MNHNY, CDR2 SVGAGI (reference sequence). The CDR3 nucleotides are TGTGCCAGCAGTTACGATGTCTTCGGCCAGCCCCAGCATTTT. Its translation is CASSYDVFGQPQHF.

The V call is TRBV7-8, the J call TRBJ2-3; perhaps TRBD1 as D (6 bases). The V and J ends lost 6 bases and 3 bases respectively, with 10 bases between them. Germline V gene data show CDR1 as SGHVS and CDR2 as FQNEAQ. The CDR3 totals 13 residues. This CDR3 is CASSRDKTDTQYF. The CDR3 region has the DNA TGTGCCAGCAGTAGGGACAAAACAGATACGCAGTATTTT.

The CDR3 DNA sequence: TGTGCTAGTGGTTTGGCCACAGGGGGCTATAATTCACCCCTCCACTTT. This codes for CASGLATGGYNSPLHF. The chain couples TRBV12-5 to TRBJ1-6; TRBD1 aligns across 8 bases. The germline gives CDR1 LGHNT, CDR2 FRNRAP. V was clipped by 1 base and J by 3 bases; unmatched bases: 2. CDR3 length: 16 amino acids.

This clone was counted a single time. This chain connects TRBV6-1 to TRBJ1-2; unclear D gene. This CDR3 contains 15 residues. V lost 0 bases and J 4 bases, leaving 12 bases between the germline ends. Germline lookup yields CDR1 MNHNS and CDR2 SASEGT. The CDR3 DNA is TGTGCCAGCAGTGAAGCGCCAGGCGCCAGCTATGGCTACACCTTC. Residues: CASSEAPGASYGYTF.

As for this clone: Distinct nucleotide sequences in the sample also encode this CDR3. V is TRBV18 and J is TRBJ1-2; TRBD1 agrees at 7 bases. Per the germline V gene, CDR1 is KGHSH and CDR2 is LQKENI. The length of the CDR3 is 13 residues. Germline trimming cut 3 bases from V and 4 bases from J; bases unmatched to any gene: 2. The CDR3 DNA reads TGTGCCAGCTCACCTGACAGGGCCTATGGCTACACCTTC. The encoded protein is CASSPDRAYGYTF.

V usage is TRBV19 and J usage is TRBJ1-3; D call uncertain. With 7 bases removed from V and 0 bases from J, the gap between germline ends came to 10 bases. The CDR3 runs to 14 residues. Germline V gene data show CDR1 as LNHDA and CDR2 as SQIVND (reference sequence). This CDR3 reads CASTPASSGNTIYF. CDR3 DNA sequence: TGTGCCAGTACCCCTGCAAGCTCTGGAAACACCATATATTTT.

The chain uses TRBV11-2 and TRBJ1-1; D is ambiguous. Trimming took off 5 bases at V and 0 bases at J, with 10 bases between the two ends. CDR1 is SGHAT and CDR2 is FQNNGV in the germline V gene. The CDR3 is made up of 14 amino acids. Here the CDR3 DNA reads TGTGCCAGCAGCCCCCAGTTTATGAACACTGAAGCTTTCTTT. Residues: CASSPQFMNTEAFF.

This clone was counted only a few times. V gene TRBV5-4 combines with J gene TRBJ2-3; 9 bases fit TRBD2. Germline lookup yields CDR1 SGHNT and CDR2 YYREEE (reference sequence). Unmatched junction bases numbered 7, after V lost 7 bases and J lost 4 bases. The CDR3 covers 14 residues. CDR3 in amino acids: CASSTAGGSDTQYF. The CDR3 nucleotides are TGTGCCAGCTCTACCGCGGGAGGGTCAGATACGCAGTATTTT.

This sequence joins TRBV18 and TRBJ1-1; unclear D gene. This CDR3 spans 15 amino acids. Germline values: CDR1 KGHSH, CDR2 LQKENI. Trimming cost V 2 bases and J 1 base, with 11 bases left between them. The CDR3 loop is CASSPNPPPNTEAFF. The CDR3 DNA reads TGTGCCAGCTCACCAAATCCTCCTCCGAACACTGAAGCTTTCTTT.

The chain is built from TRBV18 and TRBJ1-1, with D maybe TRBD1 (5 bases). Deletions cut 5 bases from V and 4 bases from J, with 11 bases between. This CDR3 is built from 13 residues. Looked up from germline, CDR1 is KGHSH and CDR2 is LQKENI. CDR3 nucleotides: TGTGCCAGCTCAGACAGTTGGGGCACTGAAGCTTTCTTT. It is translated as CASSDSWGTEAFF.

This clone has only one observation. The chain has TRBV25-1 and TRBJ2-2; perhaps TRBD2 as D (7 bases). The CDR3 runs to 15 residues. V lost 5 bases to trimming and J lost 3 bases, with 13 bases between them. Germline V gene lookup returns CDR1 MGHDK and CDR2 SYGVNS. The CDR3 DNA follows: TGTGCCAGCAGTTCCCAGGGGAGGGACACCGGGGAGCTGTTTTTT. Amino acids: CASSSQGRDTGELFF. The variable domain in full, with the rest retrieved from reference TRBV25-1 and TRBJ2-2, is EADIYQTPRYLVIGTGKKITLECSQTMGHDKMYWYQQDPGMELHLIHYSYGVNSTEKGDLSSESTVSRIRTEHFPLTLESARPSHTSQYLCASSSQGRDTGELFFGEGSRLTVL.

The chain employs TRBV2 and TRBJ2-1; TRBD1 matches 9 bases. The CDR3 consists of 15 residues. Germline CDR1 reads SNHLY; CDR2 reads FYNNEI. The trim removed 6 bases at V and 5 bases at J, leaving 8 bases unmatched. The CDR3 DNA sequence: TGTGCCAGCAGACCCCGGGACAGGGCCCACAATGAGCAGTTCTTC. It is translated as CASRPRDRAHNEQFF.